Sequencing of this TCR beta chain was carried out in a study of beta chain features in type 1 diabetes. As concerns this clone: The antigen is not known.

Findings and caveats of the study: Sampled from patients, naive, central memory and Treg TCRB repertoires appeared more similar than those sampled from healthy donors. Within each of all four CD4+ subsets, Type 1 diabetes patients had TCRB CDR3s that were moderately but significantly shorter. A PCR bias possibly favoring shorter templates would apply equally to patients and controls.

Reverse transcription of all isolated RNA meant that expressed TCRB transcripts were sequenced. Here immunoSEQ multiplex PCR was the method, and the copy in TCRdb shows in-frame clones only, minus some. Of more than 300,000 clones listed, around 9.7% are singletons. It was via CD45RO/CCR7/CD25/CD127/CD95/CD27 that CD4+ naive, central memory, regulatory and stem cell-like memory cells were sorted. This TCR came from a man between 25 and 39 years old with type 1 diabetes. Sequencing was performed on central memory CD4+ T cells from blood.

The CDR3 is CSVEGQFGAEAFF. CDR3 nucleotide sequence: TGCAGCGTTGAAGGCCAGTTTGGGGCTGAAGCTTTCTTT. The chain recombines TRBV29-1 with TRBJ1-1; D is uncertain. V was clipped by 1 base and J by 6 bases, with 12 bases between them. The CDR3 totals 13 residues. Per the germline V gene, CDR1 is SQVTM and CDR2 is ANQGSEA.